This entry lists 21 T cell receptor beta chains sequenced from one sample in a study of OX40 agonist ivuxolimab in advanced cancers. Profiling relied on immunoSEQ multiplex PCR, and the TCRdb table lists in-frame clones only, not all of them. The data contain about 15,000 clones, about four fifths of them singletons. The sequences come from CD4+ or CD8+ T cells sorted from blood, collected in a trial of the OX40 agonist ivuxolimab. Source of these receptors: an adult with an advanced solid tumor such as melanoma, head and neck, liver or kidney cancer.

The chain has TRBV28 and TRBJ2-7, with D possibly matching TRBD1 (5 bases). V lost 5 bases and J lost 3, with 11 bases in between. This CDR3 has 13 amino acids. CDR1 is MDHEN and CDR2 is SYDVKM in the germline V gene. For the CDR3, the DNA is TGTGCCAGCAGTAGAAGGGGAATCTACGAGCAGTACTTC. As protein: CASSRRGIYEQYF.

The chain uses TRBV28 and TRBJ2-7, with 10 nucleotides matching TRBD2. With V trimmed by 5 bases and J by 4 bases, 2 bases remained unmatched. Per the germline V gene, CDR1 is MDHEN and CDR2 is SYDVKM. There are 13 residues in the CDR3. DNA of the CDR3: TGTGCCAGCAGTAAGGGACTAGCGTACGAGCAGTACTTC. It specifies CASSKGLAYEQYF.

CDR3 sequence: CASTPHGGRDEQYF. Written as DNA, the CDR3 is TGTGCCAGCACCCCACACGGGGGGCGCGACGAGCAGTACTTC. The chain recombines TRBV9 with TRBJ2-7; perhaps TRBD2 as D (7 bases). Looked up from germline, CDR1 is SGDLS and CDR2 is YYNGEE. The V gene lost 6 bases and the J gene lost 5 bases, with 18 bases spanning the gap. The CDR3 sequence is 14 residues long. The full variable domain, with the rest looked up from reference TRBV9 and TRBJ2-7, is DSGVTQTPKHLITATGQRVTLRCSPRSGDLSVYWYQQSLDQGLQFLIQYYNGEERAKGNILERFSAQQFPDLHSELNLSSLELGDSALYFCASTPHGGRDEQYFGPGTRLTVT.

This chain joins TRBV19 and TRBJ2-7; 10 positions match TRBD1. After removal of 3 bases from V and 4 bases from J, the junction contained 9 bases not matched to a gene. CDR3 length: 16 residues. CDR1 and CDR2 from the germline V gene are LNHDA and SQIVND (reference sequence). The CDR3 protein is CASSMPEGTGEYEQYF. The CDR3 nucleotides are TGTGCCAGTAGTATGCCGGAGGGGACAGGGGAGTACGAGCAGTACTTC.

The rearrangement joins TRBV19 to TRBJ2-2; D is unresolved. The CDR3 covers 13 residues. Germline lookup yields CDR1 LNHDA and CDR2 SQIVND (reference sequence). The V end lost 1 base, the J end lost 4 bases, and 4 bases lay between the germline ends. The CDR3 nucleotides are TGTGCCAGTAGTATAGGGGGCACCGGGGAGCTGTTTTTT. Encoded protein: CASSIGGTGELFF.

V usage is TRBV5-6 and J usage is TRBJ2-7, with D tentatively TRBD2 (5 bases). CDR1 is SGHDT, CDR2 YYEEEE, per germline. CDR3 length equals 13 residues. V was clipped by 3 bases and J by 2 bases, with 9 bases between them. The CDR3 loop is CASSSDFPYEQYF. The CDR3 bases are TGTGCCAGCAGCTCGGACTTCCCCTACGAGCAGTACTTC.

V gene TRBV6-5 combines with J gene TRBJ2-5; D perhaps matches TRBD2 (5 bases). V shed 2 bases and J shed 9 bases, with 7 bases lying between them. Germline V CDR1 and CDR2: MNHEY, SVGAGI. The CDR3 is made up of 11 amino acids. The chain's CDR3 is CASSYEEAQYF. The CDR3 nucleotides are TGTGCCAGCAGTTACGAGGAGGCCCAGTACTTC.

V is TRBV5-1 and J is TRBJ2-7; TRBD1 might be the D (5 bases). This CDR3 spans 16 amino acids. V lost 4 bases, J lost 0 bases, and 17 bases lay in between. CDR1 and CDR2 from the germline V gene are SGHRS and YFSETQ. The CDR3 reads CASSPQGLDVSYEQYF. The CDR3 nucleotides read TGCGCCAGCAGCCCGCAGGGCCTTGACGTCTCCTACGAGCAGTACTTC.

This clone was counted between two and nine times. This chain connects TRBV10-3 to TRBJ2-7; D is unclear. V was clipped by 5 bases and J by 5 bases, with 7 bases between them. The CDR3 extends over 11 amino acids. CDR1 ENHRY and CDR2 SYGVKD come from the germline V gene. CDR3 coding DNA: TGTGCCATCAGTAGGAAGGACGAGCAGTACTTC. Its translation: CAISRKDEQYF.

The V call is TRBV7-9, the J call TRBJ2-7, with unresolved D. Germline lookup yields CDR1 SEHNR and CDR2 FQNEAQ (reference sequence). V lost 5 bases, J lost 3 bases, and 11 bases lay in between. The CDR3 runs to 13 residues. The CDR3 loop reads CASSAPHSYEQYF. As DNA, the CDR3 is TGTGCCAGCAGCGCACCCCACAGCTACGAGCAGTACTTC.

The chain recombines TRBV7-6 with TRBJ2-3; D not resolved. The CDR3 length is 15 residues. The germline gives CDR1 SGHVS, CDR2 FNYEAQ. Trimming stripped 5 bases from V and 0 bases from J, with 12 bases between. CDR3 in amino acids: CASSRTGTSTDTQYF. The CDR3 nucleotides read TGTGCCAGCAGCAGAACCGGAACTAGCACAGATACGCAGTATTTT.

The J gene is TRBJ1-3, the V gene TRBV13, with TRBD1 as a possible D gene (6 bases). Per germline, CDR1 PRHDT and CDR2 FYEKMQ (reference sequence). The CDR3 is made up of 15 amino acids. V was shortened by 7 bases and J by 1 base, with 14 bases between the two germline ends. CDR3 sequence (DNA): TGTGCCAGCACCGACGGACAGTTTTCTGGAAACACCATATATTTT. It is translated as CASTDGQFSGNTIYF.

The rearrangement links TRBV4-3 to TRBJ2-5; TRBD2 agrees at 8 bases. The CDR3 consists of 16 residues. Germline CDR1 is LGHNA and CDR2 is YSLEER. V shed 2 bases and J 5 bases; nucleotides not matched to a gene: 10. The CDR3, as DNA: TGCGCCAGCAGCCAAAAAGCGGGAGACGGGGGGGAGACCCAGTACTTC. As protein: CASSQKAGDGGETQYF.

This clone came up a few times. For the CDR3, the DNA is TGTGCCAGCAGTCTCCTAGGCATAGATCTCCCGGGGACCCAGTACTTC. It translates to CASSLLGIDLPGTQYF. The V call is TRBV27, the J call TRBJ2-5; D uncertain. Germline-derived CDR1 and CDR2 are MNHEY and SMNVEV (reference sequence). CDR3 length equals 16 residues. Deletions cut 5 bases from V and 7 bases from J, with 23 bases between.

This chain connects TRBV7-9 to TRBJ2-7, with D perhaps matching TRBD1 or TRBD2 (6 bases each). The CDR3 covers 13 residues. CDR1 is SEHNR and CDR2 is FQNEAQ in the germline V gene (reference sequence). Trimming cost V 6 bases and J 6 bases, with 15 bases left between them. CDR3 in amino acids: CASRAGGSVEQYF. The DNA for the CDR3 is TGTGCCAGCAGGGCCGGGGGCTCGGTCGAGCAGTACTTC.

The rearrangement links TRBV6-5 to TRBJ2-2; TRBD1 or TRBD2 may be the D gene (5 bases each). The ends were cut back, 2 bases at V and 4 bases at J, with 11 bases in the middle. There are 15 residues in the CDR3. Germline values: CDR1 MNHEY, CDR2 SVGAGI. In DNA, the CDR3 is TGTGCCAGCAGTTACCAACCGGGACCCACCGGGGAGCTGTTTTTT. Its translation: CASSYQPGPTGELFF.

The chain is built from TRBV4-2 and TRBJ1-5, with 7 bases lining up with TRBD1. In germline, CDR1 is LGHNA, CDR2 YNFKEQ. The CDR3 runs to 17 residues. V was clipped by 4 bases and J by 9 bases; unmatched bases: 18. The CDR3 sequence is CASSPSNSTGRAAPQHF. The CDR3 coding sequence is TGTGCCAGCAGCCCCTCAAACTCGACAGGGAGGGCCGCGCCCCAGCATTTT.

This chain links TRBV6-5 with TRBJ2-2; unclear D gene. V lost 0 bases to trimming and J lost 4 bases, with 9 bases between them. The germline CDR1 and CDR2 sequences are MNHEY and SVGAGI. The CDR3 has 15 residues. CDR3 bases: TGTGCCAGCAGTTACTCGACCAGGTTCACCGGGGAGCTGTTTTTT. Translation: CASSYSTRFTGELFF.

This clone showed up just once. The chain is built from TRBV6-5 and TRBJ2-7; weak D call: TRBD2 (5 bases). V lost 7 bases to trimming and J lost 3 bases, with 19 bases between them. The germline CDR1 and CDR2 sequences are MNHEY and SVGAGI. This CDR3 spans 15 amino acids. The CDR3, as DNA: TGTGCCAGCACCGACGTGAGGGCCAACCACTACGAGCAGTACTTC. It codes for CASTDVRANHYEQYF.

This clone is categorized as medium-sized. This chain's CDR3 is CASSQELYPLYEQYF. CDR3 in DNA: TGCGCCAGCAGCCAAGAACTATACCCACTTTACGAGCAGTACTTC. The chain combines TRBV4-3 with TRBJ2-7; unclear D gene. Trimming removed 0 bases at V and 4 bases at J, with 13 bases between. This CDR3 has 15 amino acids. Germline CDR1 reads LGHNA; CDR2 reads YSLEER.

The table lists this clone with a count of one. CDR3 in amino acids: CASSYPGQGGETQYF. In DNA, the CDR3 is TGTGCCAGCAGTTACCCGGGACAGGGAGGGGAGACCCAGTACTTC. The chain recombines TRBV6-5 with TRBJ2-5; 9 nucleotides agree with TRBD1. The length of the CDR3 is 15 residues. With V trimmed by 2 bases and J by 5 bases, 6 bases remained unmatched. The germline V gene has CDR1 MNHEY and CDR2 SVGAGI.